The present T cell receptor beta chain was sequenced within a study of CD8 T cells in ankylosing spondylitis. Study results and limitations: Reportedly, matched ankylosing spondylitis synovial fluid was significantly enriched for disease-linked clones. Blood of patients with ankylosing spondylitis appeared to be characterized by a TCR beta motif of seven or eight highly homologous variants.

Quantitative barcoded 5'-RACE was used to prepare TCR beta libraries. TCRdb reanalysed the 5' RACE reads using MiXCR and keeps one entry per CDR3 protein. The repertoire has about 330,000 distinct CDR3 sequences, less than 10% of them found once; the top ten carry approximately 15%. The germline CDR1 and CDR2 sequences are LNHNV and YYDKDF (reference sequence). The CDR3 covers 16 residues. V lost 1 base and J 5 bases, leaving 15 bases between the germline ends. This clonotype occurred a few times. Its target is not known. The clonotype originates from a male donor with ankylosing spondylitis. This chain connects TRBV15 to TRBJ2-1; no reliable D call. Sequenced sample: blood, either unsorted or a sorted T cell fraction (not recorded which). The CDR3 region is CATSRGGGSFHNEQFF. The CDR3 DNA sequence: TGTGCCACCAGCAGAGGAGGTGGGTCCTTTCACAATGAGCAGTTCTTC.